A selection of T cell receptor beta chains follows, all from one sample in a study of tumor-infiltrating lymphocytes in oesophageal squamous cell carcinoma. A single record per CDR3 protein comes from TCRdb applying MiXCR to the PCR reads. This table has 8,500 to 11,000 distinct CDR3 sequences, roughly 64% appearing once. The source material was esophageal tumor tissue. The receptors originated from a female donor with esophageal squamous cell carcinoma. The conserved cysteine and the conserved F or W are not part of the CDR3 here. Each record gives: CDR3 length, J gene, D gene, V gene, CDR3 protein. D genes are given only for firm matches.

len: 13
j_gene: TRBJ1-1
d_gene: TRBD1
v_gene: TRBV12-3/TRBV12-4
CDR3aa: ASSRPGQGNTEAF

len: 13
j_gene: .
d_gene: TRBD2
v_gene: TRBV27
CDR3aa: ASSTRLAGGNEQF

len: 13
j_gene: .
d_gene: .
v_gene: TRBV7-4
CDR3aa: ASSFFGGKSYEQY

len: 11
j_gene: TRBJ2-3
d_gene: .
v_gene: TRBV11-1
CDR3aa: ASSLAKADTQY

len: 10
j_gene: TRBJ2-7
d_gene: .
v_gene: TRBV12-3/TRBV12-4
CDR3aa: ASSKGPYEQY

len: 13
j_gene: TRBJ2-2
d_gene: .
v_gene: TRBV7-9
CDR3aa: ASSYRDSNTGELF

len: 14
j_gene: TRBJ1-1
d_gene: .
v_gene: TRBV7-8
CDR3aa: ASSLGSRGRDTEAF

len: 13
j_gene: TRBJ2-1
d_gene: TRBD1
v_gene: TRBV7-9
CDR3aa: ASSSHDRGINEQF

len: 10
j_gene: TRBJ2-1
d_gene: TRBD1
v_gene: TRBV5-5
CDR3aa: ASSGTGDEQF

len: 11
j_gene: TRBJ1-1
d_gene: TRBD1
v_gene: TRBV7-3
CDR3aa: ASSPTGGTEAF

len: 10
j_gene: TRBJ1-2
d_gene: .
v_gene: TRBV12-3/TRBV12-4
CDR3aa: ASTQTNYGYT

len: 12
j_gene: .
d_gene: TRBD1
v_gene: TRBV7-6
CDR3aa: ASIPGQAWETQY

len: 11
j_gene: TRBJ2-5
d_gene: .
v_gene: TRBV7-3
CDR3aa: ASSPGNQETQY

len: 12
j_gene: TRBJ2-3
d_gene: .
v_gene: TRBV12-3/TRBV12-4
CDR3aa: ASRQTRGADTQY

len: 10
j_gene: .
d_gene: .
v_gene: TRBV6-2/TRBV6-3
CDR3aa: ASSRNGDEQF